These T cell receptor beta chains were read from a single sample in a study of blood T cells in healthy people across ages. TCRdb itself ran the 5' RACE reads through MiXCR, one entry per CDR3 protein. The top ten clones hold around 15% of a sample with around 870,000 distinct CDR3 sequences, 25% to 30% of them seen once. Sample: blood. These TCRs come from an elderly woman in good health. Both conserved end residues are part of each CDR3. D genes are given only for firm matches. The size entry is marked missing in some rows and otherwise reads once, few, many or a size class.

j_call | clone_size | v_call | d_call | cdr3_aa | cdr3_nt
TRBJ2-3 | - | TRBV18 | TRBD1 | CASSPPMDRGTNTQYF | TGCGCCAGCTCACCACCGATGGACAGGGGCACAAATACGCAGTATTTT
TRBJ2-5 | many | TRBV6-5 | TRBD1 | CASSETGGEETQYF | TGTGCCAGCAGTGAGACAGGGGGAGAGGAGACCCAGTACTTC
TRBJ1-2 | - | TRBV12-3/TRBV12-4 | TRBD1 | CASSLTGGAVGYTF | TGTGCCAGCAGCCTAACAGGGGGCGCGGTCGGCTACACCTTC
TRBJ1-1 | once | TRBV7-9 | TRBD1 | CACSSIQGGITEAFF | TGTGCCTGCAGCTCGATACAGGGGGGAATCACTGAAGCTTTCTTT
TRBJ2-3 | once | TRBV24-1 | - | CATSQGRGAFTVTQYF | TGTGCCACCTCACAGGGGCGGGGGGCATTCACAGTTACGCAGTATTTT
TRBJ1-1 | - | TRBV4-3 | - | CASSQGVFGSHTEAFF | TGCGCCAGCAGCCAAGGGGTTTTCGGGTCGCACACTGAAGCTTTCTTT
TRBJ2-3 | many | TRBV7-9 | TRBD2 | CASSSPLEAGDTDTQYF | TGTGCCAGCAGCTCCCCCCTTGAAGCGGGGGATACAGATACGCAGTATTTT
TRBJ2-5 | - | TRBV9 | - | CASSVQNLEGPQYF | TGTGCCAGCAGCGTCCAGAACCTCGAAGGACCCCAGTACTTC
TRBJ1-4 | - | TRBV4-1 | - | CASRGGTGRKATNEKLFF | TGCGCCAGCAGGGGCGGCACAGGGAGAAAAGCAACTAATGAAAAACTGTTTTTT
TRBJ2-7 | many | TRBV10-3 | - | CAIRPTGPNEQYF | TGTGCCATCAGGCCCACAGGGCCCAACGAGCAGTACTTC
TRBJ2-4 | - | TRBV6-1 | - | CASTRGDLAKNIQYF | TGTGCCAGCACCCGAGGGGACCTAGCCAAAAACATTCAGTACTTC
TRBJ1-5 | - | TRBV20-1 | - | CSDRKEWGTNQPQHF | TGCAGTGATAGAAAGGAATGGGGCACCAATCAGCCCCAGCATTTT
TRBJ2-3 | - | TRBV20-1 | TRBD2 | CSANRGRARADTQYF | TGCAGTGCTAACCGGGGGAGGGCAAGGGCAGATACGCAGTATTTT
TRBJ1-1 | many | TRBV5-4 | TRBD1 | CASSLGQAGGTEAFF | TGTGCCAGCAGCCTAGGACAGGCCGGGGGAACTGAAGCTTTCTTT
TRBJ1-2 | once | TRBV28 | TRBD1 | CASRMTGGQDGYTF | TGTGCCAGCAGGATGACAGGGGGACAGGATGGCTACACCTTC
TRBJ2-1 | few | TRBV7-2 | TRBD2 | CASSLAASGGNEQFF | TGTGCCAGCAGCTTAGCTGCTAGCGGGGGTAATGAGCAGTTCTTC
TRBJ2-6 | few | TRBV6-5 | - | CASINPGIRSGANVLTF | TGTGCCAGCATTAACCCTGGGATCAGATCTGGGGCCAACGTCCTGACTTTC
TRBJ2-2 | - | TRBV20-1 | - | CSARAPGYTGELFF | TGCAGTGCTAGAGCCCCGGGGTACACCGGGGAGCTGTTTTTT
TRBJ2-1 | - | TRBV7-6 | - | CASSFNRGGGGPSNEQFF | TGTGCCAGCAGCTTTAATAGGGGAGGGGGAGGGCCCTCTAATGAGCAGTTCTTC
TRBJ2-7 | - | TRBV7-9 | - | CASSWPGRRGEQYF | TGTGCCAGCAGCTGGCCGGGACGAAGGGGCGAGCAGTACTTC
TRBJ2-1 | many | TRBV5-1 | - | CASSFMGGQGGNEQFF | TGCGCCAGCAGCTTTATGGGGGGGCAGGGAGGCAATGAGCAGTTCTTC
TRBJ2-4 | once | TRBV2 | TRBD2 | CASLRRGVRAERYF | TGTGCCAGCCTACGACGGGGGGTGCGGGCCGAGCGGTACTTC
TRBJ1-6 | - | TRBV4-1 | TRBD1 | CASSQKGDSYNSPLHF | TGCGCCAGCAGCCAAAAGGGGGACAGCTATAATTCACCCCTCCACTTT
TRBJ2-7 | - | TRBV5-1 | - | CASSFFGTERSYEQYF | TGCGCCAGCAGCTTCTTTGGAACAGAGCGGTCCTACGAGCAGTACTTC
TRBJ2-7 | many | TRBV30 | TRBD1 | CACSRDGTDYEQYF | TGTGCCTGTTCTCGGGACGGGACAGACTACGAGCAGTACTTC
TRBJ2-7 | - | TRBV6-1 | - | CASSEVTGTHYEQYF | TGTGCCAGCAGTGAAGTGACAGGGACTCACTACGAGCAGTACTTC
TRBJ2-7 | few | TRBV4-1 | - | CASSQDPESTYEQYF | TGCGCCAGCAGCCAAGATCCCGAGAGTACCTACGAGCAGTACTTC
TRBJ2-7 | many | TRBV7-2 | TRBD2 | CASSWSSGGAYEQYF | TGTGCCAGCAGCTGGAGTAGCGGGGGGGCCTACGAGCAGTACTTC
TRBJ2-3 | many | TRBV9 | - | CASSVETDTQYF | TGTGCCAGCAGCGTAGAGACAGATACGCAGTATTTT
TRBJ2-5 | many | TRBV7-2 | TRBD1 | CASSLGGTGHQETQYF | TGTGCCAGCAGCTTAGGGGGGACAGGTCATCAAGAGACCCAGTACTTC
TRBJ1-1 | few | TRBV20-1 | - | CSAQPPRVNTEAFF | TGCAGTGCTCAACCGCCAAGGGTCAACACTGAAGCTTTCTTT